Each of the 17 T cell receptor beta chains below was sequenced from the same sample in a study of blood T cell repertoires in COVID-19. TCRdb keeps only in-frame clones here, not all; method: immunoSEQ multiplex PCR. The data hold about 160,000 clones, with more than 80% observed a single time. The sample consisted of peripheral blood. The source is a man aged 18 to 30 with COVID-19, enrolled during active disease.

The chain has TRBV9 and TRBJ2-1; the match to TRBD2 covers 10 bases. V gave up 0 bases and J gave up 9 bases; unmatched junction bases: 9. This CDR3 contains 16 residues. Germline CDR1 SGDLS, CDR2 YYNGEE. The CDR3 coding sequence is TGTGCCAGCAGCGTAGGTAGCGGGAGGCCGCCGGGTGAGCAGTTCTTC. Translation: CASSVGSGRPPGEQFF.

This clone has just a few counts. V is TRBV7-2 and J is TRBJ2-5; no definite D call. Germline assignment: CDR1 SGHTA and CDR2 FQGNSA. The CDR3 spans 14 residues. V was clipped by 1 base and J by 3 bases, with 9 bases between them. CDR3 amino acids: CASSLVTHKETQYF. The CDR3 DNA reads TGTGCCAGCAGCTTAGTAACCCACAAAGAGACCCAGTACTTC.

The V call is TRBV2, the J call TRBJ2-3; TRBD1 matches at 9 bases. The germline V gene encodes CDR1 SNHLY and CDR2 FYNNEI. V was pared by 3 bases and J by 6 bases, with 7 bases of the junction left unmatched. The CDR3 extends over 15 amino acids. In DNA, the CDR3 is TGTGCCAGCAGTGACGGACAGGGGTATAGGGATACGCAGTATTTT. Its protein product is CASSDGQGYRDTQYF.

The chain recombines TRBV6-2 or TRBV6-3 with TRBJ1-1; 7 nucleotides align to TRBD1. This CDR3 comprises 14 residues. Germline V gives CDR1 MNHEY, CDR2 SVGEGT. V lost 2 bases to trimming and J lost 7 bases; unmatched junction nucleotides: 7. The CDR3 region is CASSYPGQFDEAFF. CDR3 bases: TGTGCCAGCAGTTACCCGGGACAGTTCGATGAAGCTTTCTTT.

The CDR3 protein is CASSVGSGQGYATPSDYGYTF. CDR3 coding DNA: TGTGCCAGCAGCGTAGGAAGTGGACAGGGGTATGCGACGCCCTCCGACTATGGCTACACCTTC. The rearrangement joins TRBV9 to TRBJ1-2; 9 bases align to TRBD1. V shed 0 bases and J 3 bases; nucleotides not matched to a gene: 21. CDR3 size: 21 residues. Per the germline V gene, CDR1 is SGDLS and CDR2 is YYNGEE.

This sequence joins TRBV6-2 or TRBV6-3 and TRBJ2-1, with D hard to call. The CDR3 loop spans 12 amino acids. Trimming removed 3 bases at V and 11 bases at J, with 11 bases between. Germline CDR1 and CDR2: MNHEY and SVGEGT. CDR3 sequence (DNA): TGTGCCAGCAGTTATACGAGTAATCAGCAGTTCTTC. It yields the protein CASSYTSNQQFF.

V is TRBV7-9 and J is TRBJ1-1; 8 bases are shared with TRBD1. The CDR3 extends over 14 amino acids. Germline V CDR1 and CDR2: SEHNR, FQNEAQ (reference sequence). V shed 10 bases and J 6 bases; nucleotides not matched to a gene: 13. CDR3 sequence: CATTLDRGPPEAFF. In DNA, the CDR3 is TGTGCCACCACTCTCGACAGGGGACCCCCTGAAGCTTTCTTT. The whole variable domain, filled in from reference TRBV7-9 and TRBJ1-1, reads DTGVSQNPRHKITKRGQNVTFRCDPISEHNRLYWYRQTLGQGPEFLTYFQNEAQLEKSRLLSDRFSAERPKGSFSTLEIQRTEQGDSAMYLCATTLDRGPPEAFFGQGTRLTVV.

CDR3 DNA: TGTGCCAGCAGTCCACGGTCTAGCGGGAGCTACGAGCAGTACTTC. It is translated as CASSPRSSGSYEQYF. The rearrangement links TRBV27 to TRBJ2-7; 10 nucleotides align to TRBD2. J was trimmed by 3 bases and V by 5 bases; bases with no gene match: 7. The germline CDR1 and CDR2 sequences are MNHEY and SMNVEV (reference sequence). The CDR3 runs to 15 residues.

The chain carries TRBV5-1 and TRBJ2-1; 9 bases agree with TRBD2. Germline V gene sequence: CDR1 SGHRS, CDR2 YFSETQ. J lost 6 bases, V lost 4 bases, and 8 bases had no gene match. The CDR3 is 15 residues long. In DNA, the CDR3 is TGCGCCAGCAGCCTTAGCGGGAGTGTAAGCAATGAGCAGTTCTTC. Translation gives CASSLSGSVSNEQFF.

This sequence joins TRBV27 and TRBJ2-6; 8 positions match TRBD1. From germline, CDR1 is MNHEY and CDR2 SMNVEV (reference sequence). The junction had 8 bases not matched to a gene; V was cut back by 7 bases and J by 3 bases. The CDR3 loop spans 16 amino acids. The DNA for the CDR3 is TGTGCCAGCACCCTGCAGGGGGCTGGTGGGGCCAACGTCCTGACTTTC. Translation gives CASTLQGAGGANVLTF.

The V and J genes are TRBV4-3 and TRBJ2-1; 7 bases are a match to TRBD2. This CDR3 region has 12 residues. Unmatched junction bases numbered 7, after V lost 2 bases and J lost 15 bases. Germline-derived CDR1 and CDR2 are LGHNA and YSLEER. The CDR3 bases are TGCGCCAGCAGCCAATGGGGCGGGAGTGTGTTCTTC. Translated: CASSQWGGSVFF.

This clone was recorded a few times. The chain joins TRBV14 to TRBJ2-1, with TRBD2 matching over 9 bases. From germline, CDR1 is SGHDN and CDR2 FVKESK. This CDR3 has 16 amino acids. V shed 1 base, J shed 8 bases, and the junction held 9 bases outside the gene matches. CDR3 sequence reads: CASSQVGSGRHHEQFF. In nucleotides, the CDR3 is TGTGCCAGCAGCCAAGTCGGCAGCGGGAGGCATCATGAGCAGTTCTTC.

The chain has TRBV7-2 and TRBJ1-1; 8 nucleotides line up with TRBD1. In germline, CDR1 is SGHTA, CDR2 FQGNSA. J lost 6 bases, V lost 5 bases, and 8 bases had no gene match. The CDR3 runs 14 residues. For the CDR3, the DNA is TGTGCCAGCAGCCCGCGGACAGGGTACGCTGAAGCTTTCTTT. Translating gives CASSPRTGYAEAFF. The full variable domain, with the rest looked up from reference TRBV7-2 and TRBJ1-1, is GAGVSQSPSNKVTEKGKDVELRCDPISGHTALYWYRQSLGQGLEFLIYFQGNSAPDKSGLPSDRFSAERTGGSVSTLTIQRTQQEDSAVYLCASSPRTGYAEAFFGQGTRLTVV.

As DNA, the CDR3 is TGTGCCAGCAGCTTGGGACCCCGGGACAGGGGGCTGTCGACCTTC. It codes for CASSLGPRDRGLSTF. The chain has TRBV5-6 and TRBJ1-2; 12 nucleotides align to TRBD1. After removal of 0 bases from V and 14 bases from J, the junction contained 11 bases not matched to a gene. The CDR3 has 15 residues. CDR1 SGHDT and CDR2 YYEEEE come from the germline V gene.

The chain recombines TRBV5-1 with TRBJ2-1; tentative D call: TRBD2 (5 bases). In germline, CDR1 is SGHRS, CDR2 YFSETQ. Deletions cut 2 bases from V and 0 bases from J, with 9 bases between. The CDR3 runs 15 residues. This chain's CDR3 is CASSFGSSSYNEQFF. In DNA form, the CDR3 reads TGCGCCAGCAGCTTTGGGAGCAGCTCCTACAATGAGCAGTTCTTC.

This clone was recorded once. This chain connects TRBV5-1 to TRBJ2-1; 11 bases agree with TRBD2. V was clipped by 0 bases and J by 6 bases; unmatched bases: 5. In germline, CDR1 is SGHRS, CDR2 YFSETQ. The CDR3 runs 16 residues. The CDR3 sequence: CASSLDVLAGANEQFF. CDR3 nucleotide sequence: TGCGCCAGCAGCTTGGATGTACTAGCGGGAGCCAATGAGCAGTTCTTC.

The chain carries TRBV7-8 and TRBJ2-3, with 8 bases fitting TRBD1. The length of the CDR3 is 19 residues. Germline V lookup: CDR1 SGHVS, CDR2 FQNEAQ. V trimming: 5 bases; J trimming: 1 base; junction bases outside the gene matches: 17. The CDR3 DNA sequence: TGTGCCAGCAGCGAACGTCCCCGGACAGGGATATTGGGCACAGATACGCAGTATTTT. Encoded protein: CASSERPRTGILGTDTQYF.